What follows are 6 T cell receptor beta chains derived from one specimen sequenced in a study of intratumoral heterogeneity in liver cancer. Produced via immunoSEQ multiplex PCR; TCRdb's table is partial and in-frame only. The sample lists about 6,400 clones; 55% were seen once. Tumour samples came from separate, distinct regions of the hepatocellular carcinoma nodule. Source: tumor tissue, taken before any cancer treatment. All receptors derive from a man aged 70 or older with hepatocellular carcinoma.

This chain uses TRBV19 with TRBJ2-3; 8 positions match TRBD2. J lost 1 base, V lost 11 bases, and 5 bases had no gene match. CDR1 is LNHDA, CDR2 SQIVND, per germline (reference sequence). The CDR3 has 13 residues. CDR3 sequence: CASGAGGTDTQYF. CDR3 nucleotide sequence: TGTGCCTCAGGAGCGGGGGGCACAGATACGCAGTATTTT.

The chain links TRBV5-4 to TRBJ2-1; 7 bases fit TRBD1. Germline CDR1 and CDR2: SGHNT and YYREEE (reference sequence). The V segment lost 3 bases and the J segment 5 bases; nucleotides outside the gene matches: 11. The CDR3 is made up of 16 amino acids. The CDR3 spells CASSWEPGQLNNEQFF. CDR3 DNA sequence: TGTGCCAGCAGCTGGGAACCGGGACAGCTAAACAATGAGCAGTTCTTC.

This clone has just a few counts. This chain connects TRBV19 to TRBJ1-2; the D gene is possibly TRBD1 (6 bases). CDR1 is LNHDA, CDR2 SQIVND, per germline (reference sequence). CDR3 size: 14 residues. The V end was cut by 5 bases, the J end by 4 bases, with 14 bases between. This CDR3 reads CASSSHRAGYGYTF. The CDR3 nucleotides are TGTGCCAGTAGTTCGCACAGGGCCGGCTATGGCTACACCTTC.

This chain links TRBV28 with TRBJ1-1; D unclear. The CDR3 runs 16 residues. V lost 7 bases and J lost 1, with 19 bases in between. Germline values: CDR1 MDHEN, CDR2 SYDVKM. In nucleotides, the CDR3 is TGTGCCAGCACCCGAGGAGCTGCAGTAAGGAACACTGAAGCTTTCTTT. This encodes CASTRGAAVRNTEAFF.

By frequency in the sample, this clone is medium-sized. CDR3 sequence reads: CASSPGTGGTDTQYF. The CDR3 region has the DNA TGCGCCAGCAGCCCCGGGACAGGGGGCACAGATACGCAGTATTTT. This rearrangement joins TRBV5-1 to TRBJ2-3; 10 bases are shared with TRBD1. Germline V CDR1 and CDR2: SGHRS, YFSETQ. The CDR3 consists of 15 residues. Trimming removed 4 bases from V and 1 base from J; junction bases left unmatched: 3.

The V gene is TRBV2, the J gene TRBJ2-7; 11 bases line up with TRBD1. The germline V gene has CDR1 SNHLY and CDR2 FYNNEI. The length of the CDR3 is 13 residues. V lost 10 bases, J lost 1 base, and 3 bases stayed unmatched. CDR3 nucleotide sequence: TGTGCCACCCGGGACAGGGGGTCCTACGAGCAGTACTTC. Its protein product is CATRDRGSYEQYF.